These 25 T cell receptor beta chains share one sample of origin, sequenced in a study of long-term antiretroviral therapy in people with HIV. The immunoSEQ assay was v3.0, run at survey level. Here immunoSEQ multiplex PCR was the method, and the copy in TCRdb shows in-frame clones only, minus some. The table records tens of thousands of clones, around four fifths of them present only once. Sequencing used unsorted PBMCs, obtained 0.4 years after starting antiretroviral therapy. The receptors were sampled from a man aged 45-65 years with HIV.

This clone has just one count. This chain uses TRBV28 with TRBJ2-2; 8 bases agree with TRBD1. Germline V gene sequence: CDR1 MDHEN, CDR2 SYDVKM. Trimming removed 4 bases from V and 4 bases from J; junction bases left unmatched: 5. The CDR3 covers 15 residues. DNA of the CDR3: TGTGCCAGCAGTTCCCAGGGGGCCGGCACCGGGGAGCTGTTTTTT. Protein product: CASSSQGAGTGELFF. Complete variable domain (other parts from reference TRBV28 and TRBJ2-2): DVKVTQSSRYLVKRTGEKVFLECVQDMDHENMFWYRQDPGLGLRLIYFSYDVKMKEKGDIPEGYSVSREKKERFSLILESASTNQTSMYLCASSSQGAGTGELFFGEGSRLTVL.

The chain combines TRBV28 with TRBJ2-7, with 7 positions matching TRBD1. CDR1 is MDHEN and CDR2 is SYDVKM in the germline V gene. V trimming: 2 bases; J trimming: 0 bases; junction bases outside the gene matches: 7. CDR3 length equals 16 residues. The CDR3 DNA sequence: TGTGCCAGCAGTTTACCCCGGGACAGACACTCCTACGAGCAGTACTTC. This sequence encodes CASSLPRDRHSYEQYF.

This chain joins TRBV7-2 and TRBJ1-5; D uncertain. The germline V gene encodes CDR1 SGHTA and CDR2 FQGNSA. Trimming took 3 bases from V and 3 from J, leaving 9 bases between them. The CDR3 extends over 14 amino acids. CDR3 region: CASSFSSNNQPQHF. The CDR3 DNA reads as TGTGCCAGCAGCTTTTCAAGTAACAATCAGCCCCAGCATTTT.

The chain employs TRBV9 and TRBJ2-7; TRBD2 is a possible D gene (5 bases). Trimming pared 0 bases from V and 0 bases from J, leaving 7 bases between. CDR1 and CDR2 (germline): SGDLS, YYNGEE. This CDR3 has 14 residues. This CDR3 is CASSVDGDSYEQYF. The CDR3 DNA follows: TGTGCCAGCAGCGTAGACGGGGACTCCTACGAGCAGTACTTC.

The rearrangement links TRBV6-5 to TRBJ2-3; no clear D gene. The germline V gene has CDR1 MNHEY and CDR2 SVGAGI. The length of the CDR3 is 11 residues. Deletions cut 8 bases from V and 6 bases from J, with 9 bases between. CDR3 in DNA: TGTGCCAGCCGCTACGGTGATACGCAGTATTTT. Translating it yields CASRYGDTQYF.

CDR3 nucleotide sequence: TGTGCCAGCAACGGCATGGGAGACTACAATGAGCAGTTCTTC. This codes for CASNGMGDYNEQFF. The chain is built from TRBV6-5 and TRBJ2-1; TRBD2 is a possible D gene (5 bases). V gave up 7 bases and J gave up 3 bases, with 13 bases separating them. The CDR3 extends over 14 amino acids. In germline, CDR1 is MNHEY, CDR2 SVGAGI.

In this sample, this clone turned up once. J is TRBJ1-2 and V is TRBV4-3; 9 nucleotides line up with TRBD1. V dropped 4 bases and J dropped 3; count of bases not matched to a gene: 0. The length of the CDR3 is 13 residues. Per the germline V gene, CDR1 is LGHNA and CDR2 is YSLEER. The CDR3, as DNA: TGCGCCAGCAGCCGGGACAGGGACTATGGCTACACCTTC. Its protein product is CASSRDRDYGYTF.

The rearrangement uses TRBV7-2 and TRBJ1-6, with D tentatively TRBD1 (6 bases). The CDR3 consists of 15 residues. Germline CDR1 reads SGHTA; CDR2 reads FQGNSA. V gave up 6 bases and J gave up 7 bases, with 16 bases separating them. The CDR3 protein is CASRGSQGWNSPLHF. CDR3 DNA sequence: TGTGCCAGCAGGGGGTCACAGGGTTGGAATTCACCCCTCCACTTT. Combining the CDR3 with reference TRBV7-2 and TRBJ1-6 gives the whole variable domain GAGVSQSPSNKVTEKGKDVELRCDPISGHTALYWYRQSLGQGLEFLIYFQGNSAPDKSGLPSDRFSAERTGGSVSTLTIQRTQQEDSAVYLCASRGSQGWNSPLHFGNGTRLTVT.

V is TRBV4-1 and J is TRBJ1-2, with 7 bases that match TRBD1. The CDR3 runs 15 residues. The germline V gene encodes CDR1 MGHRA and CDR2 YSYEKL. V shed 6 bases and J 5 bases; nucleotides not matched to a gene: 12. The CDR3 here is CASSPGGGSEYGYTF. The CDR3 DNA follows: TGCGCCAGCAGTCCAGGGGGGGGGAGTGAATATGGCTACACCTTC.

CDR3 sequence: CASSLVTADTQYF. Here the CDR3 DNA reads TGTGCCAGCAGCTTAGTTACGGCAGATACGCAGTATTTT. The rearrangement links TRBV7-2 to TRBJ2-3; D unresolved. Between the trimmed V and J ends, which lost 1 base and 4 bases, there was a span of 6 bases. CDR3 size: 13 residues. CDR1 is SGHTA, CDR2 FQGNSA, per germline.

The chain carries TRBV4-3 and TRBJ1-4, with D unresolved. The CDR3 has 16 residues. Germline V gene lookup returns CDR1 LGHNA and CDR2 YSLEER. V dropped 4 bases and J dropped 7 bases, with 19 bases sitting between them. CDR3 coding DNA: TGCGCCAGCAGCCCGGGTGGTAGGGTGCGAGGTGAAAAACTGTTTTTT. It is translated as CASSPGGRVRGEKLFF.

This clone was seen once. The chain is built from TRBV11-1 and TRBJ2-3; 8 nucleotides line up with TRBD1. J was trimmed by 3 bases and V by 5 bases; bases with no gene match: 7. The germline gives CDR1 SGHAT, CDR2 FQDESV (reference sequence). CDR3 length equals 15 residues. As DNA, the CDR3 is TGTGCCAGCAGCCGCCGGGACAGGCGGACAGATACGCAGTATTTT. Its protein is CASSRRDRRTDTQYF.

This chain uses TRBV11-1 with TRBJ2-5; no reliable D call. From germline, CDR1 is SGHAT and CDR2 FQDESV (reference sequence). This CDR3 spans 15 amino acids. With 5 bases removed from V and 5 bases from J, the gap between germline ends came to 18 bases. The CDR3 loop reads CASSRGWGPRETQYF. CDR3 bases: TGTGCCAGCAGCCGCGGCTGGGGTCCCAGGGAGACCCAGTACTTC.

This clone was picked up a small number of times. The CDR3 protein is CASSIAGQGWYEQYF. Written as DNA, the CDR3 is TGTGCCAGTAGTATAGCGGGACAGGGCTGGTACGAGCAGTACTTC. The chain uses TRBV19 and TRBJ2-7; 9 bases map to TRBD1. After removal of 1 base from V and 4 bases from J, the junction contained 5 bases not matched to a gene. This CDR3 is 15 amino acids long. CDR1 LNHDA and CDR2 SQIVND come from the germline V gene (reference sequence).

The chain is built from TRBV18 and TRBJ1-1; D not certain. Germline V gene data show CDR1 as KGHSH and CDR2 as LQKENI. Between the trimmed V and J ends, which lost 2 bases and 1 base, there was a span of 8 bases. This CDR3 contains 14 residues. The CDR3 here is CASSPSSRNTEAFF. The CDR3 nucleotides read TGTGCCAGCTCACCAAGCAGCAGGAACACTGAAGCTTTCTTT. Variable domain in full (rest from reference TRBV18 and TRBJ1-1): NAGVMQNPRHLVRRRGQEARLRCSPMKGHSHVYWYRQLPEEGLKFMVYLQKENIIDESGMPKERFSAEFPKEGPSILRIQQVVRGDSAAYFCASSPSSRNTEAFFGQGTRLTVV.

This clone was counted between two and nine times. This chain links TRBV5-5 with TRBJ2-7; the D is unclear. The CDR3 is 14 amino acids. The V gene lost 2 bases and the J gene lost 3 bases, with 12 bases spanning the gap. Germline V gives CDR1 SGHKS, CDR2 YYEKEE (reference sequence). The CDR3 region is CASSFVLRNYEQYF. The CDR3 DNA reads TGTGCCAGCAGCTTTGTCTTGCGAAACTACGAGCAGTACTTC.

This clone was observed once. The chain uses TRBV5-1 and TRBJ1-1, with TRBD1 identical over 8 bases. V lost 4 bases, J lost 4 bases, and 9 bases stayed unmatched. Germline V lookup: CDR1 SGHRS, CDR2 YFSETQ. The CDR3 sequence is 15 residues long. The CDR3 region is CASSVGFTGGTEAFF. CDR3 DNA: TGCGCCAGCAGCGTTGGGTTCACAGGGGGCACTGAAGCTTTCTTT.

V usage is TRBV28 and J usage is TRBJ1-2, with 7 bases identical to TRBD1. V gave up 8 bases and J gave up 4 bases; unmatched junction bases: 7. This CDR3 is built from 13 residues. Germline lookup yields CDR1 MDHEN and CDR2 SYDVKM. CDR3 in amino acids: CASGLPGGYGYTF. CDR3 coding DNA: TGTGCCAGCGGCCTCCCAGGGGGCTATGGCTACACCTTC.

This clone has just one count. This rearrangement joins TRBV6-1 to TRBJ2-2, with 10 nucleotides matching TRBD2. The CDR3 consists of 18 residues. Trimming took 3 bases from V and 5 from J; bases not matched to a gene: 12. Germline CDR1 and CDR2: MNHNS and SASEGT. DNA of the CDR3: TGTGCCAGCAGTGATCGACCCGCTAGCGGGGGCGTAACCGGGGAGCTGTTTTTT. Protein product: CASSDRPASGGVTGELFF.

In its sample, this clone was seen once. V and J are TRBV5-5 and TRBJ2-2; D gene ambiguous. This CDR3 region has 11 residues. The germline CDR1 and CDR2 sequences are SGHKS and YYEKEE (reference sequence). V lost 5 bases to trimming and J lost 6 bases, with 5 bases between them. This chain's CDR3 is CASRDSGELFF. The DNA for the CDR3 is TGTGCCAGCAGAGATTCCGGGGAGCTGTTTTTT.

The chain links TRBV21-1 to TRBJ1-5. TRBV21-1 is a pseudogene segment. CDR3 size: 16 residues. The chain's CDR3 is CASSPSFGRVHQPQHF. The DNA of the CDR3 is TGTGCCAGCAGCCCCTCCTTCGGAAGGGTCCATCAGCCCCAGCATTTT.

This rearrangement joins TRBV6-5 to TRBJ2-5, with 7 bases matching TRBD1. Looked up from germline, CDR1 is MNHEY and CDR2 is SVGAGI. V lost 4 bases, J lost 5 bases, and 7 bases stayed unmatched. This CDR3 contains 14 residues. The CDR3, as DNA: TGTGCCAGCAGTTTAACAGGGGCCGGGGAGACCCAGTACTTC. It is translated as CASSLTGAGETQYF.

V is TRBV6-6 and J is TRBJ1-1; D not resolved. V lost 8 bases, J lost 1 base, and 8 bases lay in between. The length of the CDR3 is 12 residues. Germline CDR1 MNHNY, CDR2 SVGAGI (reference sequence). The CDR3 region has the DNA TGTGCCAGCGGCGTCCAGAACACTGAAGCTTTCTTT. Translated: CASGVQNTEAFF.

This clone was detected once. The chain carries TRBV5-1 and TRBJ2-7, with D uncertain. The V end was cut by 0 bases, the J end by 1 base, with 8 bases between. CDR3 length: 14 residues. Per the germline V gene, CDR1 is SGHRS and CDR2 is YFSETQ. For the CDR3, the DNA is TGCGCCAGCAGCTTGGTGGGTAATTCCTACGAGCAGTACTTC. It encodes CASSLVGNSYEQYF.

The chain combines TRBV11-2 with TRBJ2-3; D gene unclear. CDR3 length equals 14 residues. The germline gives CDR1 SGHAT, CDR2 FQNNGV. The V gene lost 3 bases and the J gene lost 3 bases, with 10 bases spanning the gap. CDR3 sequence: CASSFASVTDTQYF. CDR3 DNA: TGTGCCAGCAGCTTCGCCTCTGTAACAGATACGCAGTATTTT.